Listed here are 2 T cell receptor beta chains from one sample, sequenced in a study of regulatory T cells in long-lasting Graves disease. With iRepertoire HTBI primers and Arm-PCR of CDR3 regions, TCR beta libraries were built. TCRdb used MiXCR to reprocess the multiplex PCR reads, holding one entry per CDR3 protein. Altogether some 560,000 distinct CDR3 sequences are present, about 16% being singletons, with the ten largest covering 25%. As to time point: newly diagnosed GD, antithyroid drugs for less than 3 months. After RNA was extracted from PBMCs, the TCR library was made from it. The sample was also linked to a second study, of T cells in Graves' hyperthyroidism and ophthalmopathy.

The sequencing here drew on peripheral blood mononuclear cells (PBMCs), taken at new diagnosis, from a patient treated with antithyroid drugs. The source is a middle-aged woman with Graves disease.

This clonotype was counted many times. The chain combines TRBV19 with TRBJ1-1; D remains unclear. The germline CDR1 and CDR2 sequences are LNHDA and SQIVND (reference sequence). The V gene lost 4 bases and the J gene lost 0 bases, with 15 bases spanning the gap. The CDR3 runs to 16 residues. The CDR3 DNA is TGTGCCAGTAGTACAAGGACGTACTACATGAACACTGAAGCTTTCTTT. Translating gives CASSTRTYYMNTEAFF.

CDR3 sequence (DNA): TGTGCCAGTAGTACTTTTAGCGGGGTGAGCACAGATACGCAGTATTTT. It is translated as CASSTFSGVSTDTQYF. V gene TRBV19 combines with J gene TRBJ2-3; 8 bases map to TRBD2. This CDR3 spans 16 amino acids. The trim removed 4 bases at V and 0 bases at J, leaving 6 bases unmatched. The germline V gene encodes CDR1 LNHDA and CDR2 SQIVND (reference sequence).